The clone carrying this TCR beta chain was observed a few times. This entry belongs to a study of blood T cell repertoires in COVID-19. CDR3 length equals 13 residues. Germline V CDR1 and CDR2: LGHDT, YNNKEL (reference sequence). V lost 6 bases to trimming and J lost 3 bases, with 11 bases between them. Authors' processing steps: Reference gene primer amplification gave estimated nucleated cell counts. Some clones are missing from TCRdb's copy, which holds only in-frame ones; the method was immunoSEQ multiplex PCR. V and J calls and clone size come straight from that table; D and trimming were deduced from the DNA. The table records around 480,000 clones, approximately 90% of them present only once.

The gene calls are TRBV3-1 (or the pseudogene TRBV3-2) and TRBJ1-2; possibly TRBD1 for D (6 bases). Sequencing was done on a sample of PBMCs or T cells enriched from blood (not recorded which). This TCR was recovered from a woman aged 18-29 years who had recovered from COVID-19. CDR3 in amino acids: CASSLQGDYGYTF. The CDR3 DNA is TGTGCCAGCAGTCTACAGGGTGACTATGGCTACACCTTC.